A selection of T cell receptor beta chains follows, all from one sample in a study of CD8 T cells in Susac syndrome. TCRdb analysed the immunoSEQ multiplex PCR reads with MiXCR anew, one entry per CDR3 protein. The sample includes a few hundred thousand distinct CDR3 sequences, roughly 94% seen only once; the top ten take 0.082%. Sequenced input: CD4+ T cells from PBMCs. The receptors here all came from a human donor with multiple sclerosis. The CDR3 runs from the conserved cysteine through the conserved F or W. Fields, in order: CDR3 protein, CDR3 DNA, V gene, D gene, J gene, CDR3 length, clone size. A D gene is named only where the DNA matches it firmly. A row's size may be missing; if present it is once, few, many or a size class.

CDR3 protein: CASSNRTYGYTF; CDR3 DNA: TGTGCCAGCAGTAACAGAACCTATGGCTACACCTTC; V gene: TRBV12-3/TRBV12-4; D gene: .; J gene: TRBJ1-2; CDR3 length: 12; clone size: .
CDR3 protein: CSVEVGETQYF; CDR3 DNA: TGCAGCGTTGAGGTCGGAGAGACCCAGTACTTC; V gene: TRBV29-1; D gene: .; J gene: TRBJ2-5; CDR3 length: 11; clone size: few
CDR3 protein: CASSWVGAYEQYF; CDR3 DNA: TGTGCCAGCAGCTGGGTGGGAGCCTACGAGCAGTACTTC; V gene: TRBV5-4; D gene: .; J gene: TRBJ2-7; CDR3 length: 13; clone size: .
CDR3 protein: CASSLRELGNTEAFF; CDR3 DNA: TGTGCCAGCAGCCTACGAGAACTCGGGAACACTGAAGCTTTCTTT; V gene: TRBV12-3/TRBV12-4; D gene: .; J gene: TRBJ1-1; CDR3 length: 15; clone size: .
CDR3 protein: CSAVYSGTGAIGYTF; CDR3 DNA: TGCAGTGCTGTCTATTCCGGGACAGGGGCGATTGGCTACACCTTC; V gene: TRBV20-1; D gene: TRBD1; J gene: TRBJ1-2; CDR3 length: 15; clone size: once
CDR3 protein: CATSRDLAAPRLLFF; CDR3 DNA: TGTGCCACCAGCAGAGATTTAGCCGCTCCTCGGCTGCTGTTTTTT; V gene: TRBV15; D gene: .; J gene: TRBJ2-2; CDR3 length: 15; clone size: .
CDR3 protein: CASSHLGLAGEETQYF; CDR3 DNA: TGTGCCAGCAGCCACTTGGGACTAGCGGGAGAAGAGACCCAGTACTTC; V gene: TRBV14; D gene: TRBD2; J gene: TRBJ2-5; CDR3 length: 16; clone size: .
CDR3 protein: CSVDSSGVQETQYF; CDR3 DNA: TGCAGCGTTGATTCTAGCGGGGTACAAGAGACCCAGTACTTC; V gene: TRBV29-1; D gene: TRBD2; J gene: TRBJ2-5; CDR3 length: 14; clone size: once
CDR3 protein: CASSVELGANTEAFF; CDR3 DNA: TGTGCCAGCAGCGTAGAACTCGGGGCCAACACTGAAGCTTTCTTT; V gene: TRBV9; D gene: .; J gene: TRBJ1-1; CDR3 length: 15; clone size: .
CDR3 protein: CASSVMPSPGANVLTF; CDR3 DNA: TGTGCCAGCAGCGTAATGCCGAGCCCAGGGGCCAACGTCCTGACTTTC; V gene: TRBV9; D gene: .; J gene: TRBJ2-6; CDR3 length: 16; clone size: .
CDR3 protein: CASSATGGQPQHF; CDR3 DNA: TGTGCCAGCAGTGCGACAGGGGGTCAGCCCCAGCATTTT; V gene: TRBV6-2/TRBV6-3; D gene: TRBD1; J gene: TRBJ1-5; CDR3 length: 13; clone size: .
CDR3 protein: CSARTWAAQETQYF; CDR3 DNA: TGCAGTGCTCGAACGTGGGCGGCCCAAGAGACCCAGTACTTC; V gene: TRBV20-1; D gene: .; J gene: TRBJ2-5; CDR3 length: 14; clone size: .
CDR3 protein: CAWTPAGAYEQYF; CDR3 DNA: TGTGCCTGGACTCCCGCCGGGGCCTACGAGCAGTACTTC; V gene: TRBV30; D gene: .; J gene: TRBJ2-7; CDR3 length: 13; clone size: .
CDR3 protein: CASSQGQKGGGETQYF; CDR3 DNA: TGTGCCAGCAGCCAAGGGCAAAAAGGGGGCGGTGAGACCCAGTACTTC; V gene: TRBV4-2; D gene: TRBD1; J gene: TRBJ2-5; CDR3 length: 16; clone size: .
CDR3 protein: CASSEVGGYTF; CDR3 DNA: TGTGCCAGCAGTGAGGTCGGTGGCTACACCTTC; V gene: TRBV25-1; D gene: .; J gene: TRBJ1-2; CDR3 length: 11; clone size: .